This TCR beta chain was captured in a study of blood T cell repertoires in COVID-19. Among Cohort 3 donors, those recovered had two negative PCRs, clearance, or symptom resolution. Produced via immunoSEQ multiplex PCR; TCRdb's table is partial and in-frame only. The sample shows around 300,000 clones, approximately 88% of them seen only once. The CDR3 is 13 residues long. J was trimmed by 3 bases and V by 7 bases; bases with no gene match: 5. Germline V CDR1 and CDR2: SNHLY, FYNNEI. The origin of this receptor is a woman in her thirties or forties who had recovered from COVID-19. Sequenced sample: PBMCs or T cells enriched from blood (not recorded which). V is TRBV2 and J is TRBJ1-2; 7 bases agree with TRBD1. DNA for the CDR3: TGTGCCAGCAAAATAGGGGGCGACTATGGCTACACCTTC. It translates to CASKIGGDYGYTF.